This T cell receptor beta chain was recovered during a study of T cells in Graves' hyperthyroidism and ophthalmopathy. Whole-study results and caveats: Blood samples included most of the expanded thyroid clonotypes exceeding 0.001.

The junction had 10 bases not matched to a gene; V was cut back by 5 bases and J by 5 bases. Germline V gene sequence: CDR1 ENHRY, CDR2 SYGVKD. The CDR3 covers 15 residues. RNA transcripts served as the template for amplifying TCR beta CDR3 regions. The TCR CDR3 first-round RT-PCR relied on the HTBI primer set. TCRdb used MiXCR to reprocess the multiplex PCR reads, holding one entry per CDR3 protein. The table lists fewer than 600,000 distinct CDR3 sequences, around 13% of them singletons. Uncontrolled infection, other autoimmune disease, pregnancy or lactation excluded patients. This clonotype showed up just a few times. Its antigen remains unknown. A read error is possible here, since a much larger clone lies one base away. The CDR3 ends on some other residue instead of the conserved phenylalanine or tryptophan, so this is likely a read error.

The chain combines TRBV10-3 with TRBJ2-7; 9 bases fit TRBD2. This receptor was identified in a woman aged 40 to 50 with Graves' hyperthyroidism. The sample was blood. CDR3 in amino acids: CAISLSGGRADEQYL. CDR3 sequence (DNA): TGTGCCATCAGTCTTTCCGGCGGGAGGGCCGACGAGCAGTACCTC.